Described below is a single T cell receptor beta chain sequence and its context. Its antigen is unknown. For the second PCR, which ran for roughly 6 to 12 cycles, a sample-barcoded 5' primer and a J-beta primer mix were used. TCRdb re-called the 5' RACE reads with MiXCR, one entry per CDR3 protein. The repertoire holds roughly 680,000 distinct CDR3 sequences, with 40% to 65% as singletons. This record belongs to a study of blood T cells in healthy people across ages. The overall study: About one barcoded beta molecule per two T cells came from capture by template switching.

The CDR3 extends over 16 amino acids. Per germline, CDR1 SGHRS and CDR2 YFSETQ. V gave up 0 bases and J gave up 1 base, with 13 bases separating them. Study-level results: Naive and antigen-experienced cells were not separated, limiting conclusive comparison. Unknown donor CMV status possibly confounded expanded clonotype changes.

This receptor was taken from a woman older than 75 in good health. The V call is TRBV5-1, the J call TRBJ2-5; either TRBD1 or TRBD2 may supply D (6 bases each). The specimen sequenced was blood. DNA of the CDR3: TGCGCCAGCAGCTTGGCGGGGGCGGGGATCCAAGAGACCCAGTACTTC. It translates to CASSLAGAGIQETQYF.